This is a list of T cell receptor beta chains from one sample in a study of OX40 agonist ivuxolimab in advanced cancers. Repertoires were generated with immunoSEQ multiplex PCR, while TCRdb's copy carries only in-frame clones and drops some. The sample includes more than 65,000 clones, 85% seen only once; the top ten take roughly 0.89%. The sequences come from CD4+ or CD8+ T cells sorted from blood, collected in a trial of the OX40 agonist ivuxolimab. The receptors come from an adult with an advanced solid tumor such as melanoma, head and neck, liver or kidney cancer. The CDR3 runs from the conserved cysteine through the conserved F or W. Each record gives: clone size, D gene, J gene, V gene, CDR3 DNA, CDR3 protein. A D gene is named only where the DNA matches it firmly. Size is omitted from some rows. Given values are once, few, many or a class for expanded clones.

.,.,TRBJ2-2,TRBV5-6,TGTGCCAGCAGCCCCTCTAGTCACACCGGGGAGCTGTTTTTT,CASSPSSHTGELFF
.,TRBD1,TRBJ1-3,TRBV7-9,TGTGCCAGCAGCCCCGCAGGGGGCCCTGGAAACACCATATATTTT,CASSPAGGPGNTIYF
.,.,TRBJ1-6,TRBV9,TGTGCCAGCAGCCTCGGCCCCGGAACGTATAATTCACCCCTCCACTTT,CASSLGPGTYNSPLHF
.,TRBD1,TRBJ2-7,TRBV19,TGTGCCAGTAGCCCACAGGGGGCAGCCGACGAGCAGTACTTC,CASSPQGAADEQYF
.,.,TRBJ1-2,TRBV6-5,TGTGCCAGCAGTTGGGCAGGGAATGGCTACACCTTC,CASSWAGNGYTF
.,TRBD1,TRBJ1-5,TRBV2,TGTGCCAGCAGTGACAGGGGGAGTGAGCCCCAGCATTTT,CASSDRGSEPQHF
few,.,TRBJ2-2,TRBV5-8,TGTGCCAGCAGCTTGGCGGGGAGCACCGGGGAGCTGTTTTTT,CASSLAGSTGELFF
once,.,TRBJ2-3,TRBV6-5,TGTGCCAGCAGTTACTCTCGGCGGTCAGTACCAGATACGCAGTATTTT,CASSYSRRSVPDTQYF
.,TRBD2,TRBJ2-1,TRBV6-4,TGTGCCAGCAGTGACTCCGGGACTAGCGGGGGGCATGAGCAGTTCTTC,CASSDSGTSGGHEQFF
.,.,TRBJ2-7,TRBV7-9,TGTGCCAGCAGCTCCCGAGAGGGGTCCTACGAGCAGTACTTC,CASSSREGSYEQYF
.,.,TRBJ2-5,TRBV6-5,TGTGCCAGCAGTTACTCGGCGGGAGAGACCCAGTACTTC,CASSYSAGETQYF
.,.,TRBJ2-7,TRBV6-6,TGTGCCAGCAGCTACCTGACTCCCGCGGACGAGCAGTACTTC,CASSYLTPADEQYF
.,.,TRBJ2-1,TRBV11-3,TGTGCCAGCACCCGAGGGGGAGGGCGAGGCAATGAGCAGTTCTTC,CASTRGGGRGNEQFF
.,.,TRBJ1-1,TRBV7-9,TGTGCCAGCACCACGAGAGGGGGATCCGCTGAAGCTTTCTTT,CASTTRGGSAEAFF
.,TRBD1,TRBJ1-5,TRBV7-8,TGTGCCAGCAGCAAGAACAGGGGCGCTTTCAATCAGCCCCAGCATTTT,CASSKNRGAFNQPQHF
.,TRBD1,TRBJ2-7,TRBV7-3,TGTGCCAGCAGCCAGGGACAGGGAAGGCGCGAGCAGTACTTC,CASSQGQGRREQYF
.,.,TRBJ1-1,TRBV10-2,TGCGCCAGCCTAGACAGGACTATGATGAACACTGAAGCTTTCTTT,CASLDRTMMNTEAFF